This entry describes one TCR beta chain. Its antigen is not identified. CDR1 SGHVS and CDR2 FNYEAQ come from the germline V gene. V lost 1 base to trimming and J lost 6 bases; unmatched junction nucleotides: 9. This CDR3 has 16 amino acids. This sample was included in a study of cytotoxic CD8 clonotypes in ibrutinib-treated CLL. Study-level background: Sequencing produced an average of approximately 230,000 productive templates and 85,000 to 100,000 productive rearrangements per sample.

Findings and caveats of the study: Clonality went higher at ibrutinib response and then dropped back toward baseline at progression.

Investigators sought sequencing depths of between 1 in 200,000 and 1 in 1 million T cells. Measured with immunoSEQ multiplex PCR; TCRdb has only the in-frame clones, and not every one. The data show about 270,000 clones, 70% to 80% seen once. This specimen was PBMCs, taken at disease progression, from a patient treated with ibrutinib. This clonotype originated in a human donor with chronic lymphocytic leukemia. The chain employs TRBV7-6 and TRBJ2-1; 7 nucleotides align to TRBD2. CDR3 bases: TGTGCCAGCAGCTTAGTCTCGGGACTACCGCGCAATGAGCAGTTCTTC. Amino acid sequence: CASSLVSGLPRNEQFF.